The clone carrying this T cell receptor beta chain is a singleton in its sample. Its antigen is undetermined. This record belongs to a study of beta chain features in type 1 diabetes. General observations from the study: The study left unresolved whether HLA type influences TCRB rearrangement. It was among patients, rather than healthy donors, that naive, central memory and Treg TCRB repertoires appeared more similar.

Expressed TCRB transcripts were sequenced because the isolated RNA had all been reverse transcribed beforehand. Only in-frame clones appear in the TCRdb table, and some are missing; sequencing was by immunoSEQ multiplex PCR. This table holds 620,000 or so clones, roughly a sixth found once. The germline V gene encodes CDR1 MDHEN and CDR2 SYDVKM. The CDR3 sequence is 18 residues long. J lost 2 bases, V lost 1 base, and 13 bases had no gene match. This chain joins TRBV28 and TRBJ2-5; 7 positions agree with TRBD1. Sequenced sample: naive CD4+ T cells from blood. The clonotype was recovered from a man younger than 30 in good health. The CDR3 sequence is CASSLLGFARGLQETQYF. The CDR3 coding sequence is TGTGCCAGCAGTTTATTGGGGTTCGCCAGGGGGTTACAAGAGACCCAGTACTTC.